Below are 16 T cell receptor beta chains sequenced from a single sample in a study of control samples from healthy donors and cancer patients. TCRdb keeps only in-frame clones here, not all; method: immunoSEQ multiplex PCR. The data contain about 150,000 clones, 90% to 95% of them seen just once; the ten biggest clones take up 4.5% to 6%. Input material: blood. All receptors derive from a man in his late teens or twenties in good health.

The chain joins TRBV27 to TRBJ2-7; 8 bases map to TRBD2. This CDR3 has 14 residues. The J segment lost 0 bases and the V segment lost 5 bases, leaving 3 bases of the junction unmatched. Germline-derived CDR1 and CDR2 are MNHEY and SMNVEV (reference sequence). CDR3 sequence: CASSHGLASYEQYF. DNA for the CDR3: TGTGCCAGCAGTCACGGACTAGCCTCCTACGAGCAGTACTTC.

The chain couples TRBV12-5 to TRBJ2-2, with TRBD2 as a possible D gene (5 bases). V lost 0 bases, J lost 5 bases, and 16 bases lay in between. The V gene's germline CDR1 is LGHNT and CDR2 FRNRAP. The CDR3 is 17 amino acids. The CDR3 loop is CASGLVREGSGTGELFF. The DNA of the CDR3 is TGTGCTAGTGGTTTGGTGAGGGAAGGATCGGGGACCGGGGAGCTGTTTTTT.

The chain couples TRBV28 to TRBJ2-7, with D tentatively TRBD1 or TRBD2 (5 bases each). V lost 6 bases and J lost 4, with 13 bases in between. CDR3 size: 13 residues. From germline, CDR1 is MDHEN and CDR2 SYDVKM. CDR3 sequence: CASRGVGGYEQYF. CDR3 sequence (DNA): TGTGCCAGCAGGGGCGTTGGGGGTTACGAGCAGTACTTC.

The chain joins TRBV6-6 to TRBJ2-7; no clear D gene. The V and J ends lost 5 bases and 3 bases respectively, with 5 bases between them. Looked up from germline, CDR1 is MNHNY and CDR2 is SVGAGI (reference sequence). There are 11 residues in the CDR3. The CDR3 sequence is CASSLHYEQYF. The CDR3 bases are TGTGCCAGCAGTCTACACTACGAGCAGTACTTC.

The chain couples TRBV5-1 to TRBJ1-1, with unresolved D. The V gene lost 3 bases and the J gene lost 5 bases, with 14 bases spanning the gap. Germline V gene lookup returns CDR1 SGHRS and CDR2 YFSETQ. The CDR3 consists of 14 residues. CDR3 coding DNA: TGCGCCAGCAGCTACGCACGTGAACAGACTGAAGCTTTCTTT. This translates into CASSYAREQTEAFF.

V and J are TRBV13 and TRBJ2-6; 8 bases fit TRBD1. The germline CDR1 and CDR2 sequences are PRHDT and FYEKMQ (reference sequence). This CDR3 contains 19 residues. Trimming took 5 bases from V and 2 from J; bases not matched to a gene: 14. The CDR3 region has the DNA TGTGCCAGCAGCCAAAACGAACAGGGGGTCCTAACTGGGGCCAACGTCCTGACTTTC. It specifies CASSQNEQGVLTGANVLTF.

CDR3 region: CAIKRPGDSNEQFF. DNA for the CDR3: TGTGCCATCAAGAGGCCAGGGGACTCCAATGAGCAGTTCTTC. The chain carries TRBV10-3 and TRBJ2-1; D may correspond to TRBD1 or TRBD2 (6 bases each). This CDR3 spans 14 amino acids. Germline CDR1 is ENHRY and CDR2 is SYGVKD. With 7 bases removed from V and 6 bases from J, the gap between germline ends came to 16 bases.

The chain employs TRBV6-5 and TRBJ2-3; 7 positions match TRBD2. Germline V gene lookup returns CDR1 MNHEY and CDR2 SVGAGI. The length of the CDR3 is 13 residues. J gave up 2 bases and V 5 bases, and 1 base lay outside the gene matches. DNA of the CDR3: TGTGCCAGCAGTCGGGACTACACAGATACGCAGTATTTT. This translates into CASSRDYTDTQYF.

The J gene is TRBJ2-7, the V gene TRBV5-1; the D gene is possibly TRBD2 (7 bases). The CDR3 totals 13 residues. Looked up from germline, CDR1 is SGHRS and CDR2 is YFSETQ. With 4 bases removed from V and 4 bases from J, the gap between germline ends came to 12 bases. CDR3 loop: CASSGGALYEQYF. CDR3 in DNA: TGCGCCAGCAGCGGGGGGGCCTTATACGAGCAGTACTTC.

J is TRBJ1-3 and V is TRBV19; D remains ambiguous. The CDR3 spans 13 residues. Germline lookup yields CDR1 LNHDA and CDR2 SQIVND (reference sequence). V was trimmed by 2 bases and J by 9 bases, leaving 11 bases between them. The CDR3 region is CASSIQQDRTIYF. In DNA form, the CDR3 reads TGTGCCAGTAGTATACAGCAGGACCGCACCATATATTTT.

V and J are TRBV7-9 and TRBJ1-2, with 8 bases fitting TRBD1. The CDR3 runs to 14 residues. V was clipped by 6 bases and J by 2 bases; unmatched bases: 5. Germline V gives CDR1 SEHNR, CDR2 FQNEAQ (reference sequence). The CDR3 region is CASRRQGLNYGYTF. CDR3 DNA sequence: TGTGCCAGCAGACGACAGGGGTTAAACTATGGCTACACCTTC.

V and J are TRBV2 and TRBJ1-4; D unclear. Germline loops: CDR1 SNHLY, CDR2 FYNNEI. Trimming left V 4 bases short and J 8 bases short, with 14 bases between. The CDR3 sequence is 14 residues long. Here the CDR3 DNA reads TGTGCCAGCAGTGGGACGGCTTATGAAGAAAAACTGTTTTTT. As protein: CASSGTAYEEKLFF.

The chain carries TRBV28 and TRBJ2-1, with 13 bases identical to TRBD2. The CDR3 runs 17 residues. Germline V CDR1 and CDR2: MDHEN, SYDVKM. V shed 5 bases and J 3 bases; nucleotides not matched to a gene: 7. For the CDR3, the DNA is TGTGCCAGCAGTCTAGGACTAGCGGGAGTGGTCTACAATGAGCAGTTCTTC. It yields the protein CASSLGLAGVVYNEQFF.

The V and J genes are TRBV5-6 and TRBJ1-1; TRBD1 is a possible D gene (5 bases). Germline CDR1 SGHDT, CDR2 YYEEEE. This CDR3 has 14 amino acids. Trimming shortened V by 4 bases and J by 5 bases, and 15 bases separated the two germline ends. The CDR3 DNA sequence: TGTGCCAGCAGCCGAGTGGGGGGAAGTACTGAAGCTTTCTTT. This gives the protein CASSRVGGSTEAFF.

The rearrangement joins TRBV16 to TRBJ1-5; TRBD1 agrees at 12 bases. This CDR3 region has 15 residues. Trimming at V came to 2 bases and at J to 6 bases, leaving 2 bases not matched to a gene. Germline CDR1 is KGHSY and CDR2 is FQNENV. CDR3 sequence (DNA): TGTGCCAGCAGCCAAGGGACAGGGGGCCTTCAGCCCCAGCATTTT. Residues: CASSQGTGGLQPQHF.

The V gene is TRBV6-5, the J gene TRBJ2-5; possibly TRBD1 or TRBD2 for D (6 bases each). Germline assignment: CDR1 MNHEY and CDR2 SVGAGI. The germline V and J ends were trimmed by 6 bases and 5 bases, with 13 bases remaining between them. This CDR3 has 13 amino acids. The CDR3 sequence: CASRPTGRETQYF. In DNA form, the CDR3 reads TGTGCCAGCAGACCTACAGGGAGGGAGACCCAGTACTTC.